The 22 T cell receptor beta chains below all came from one sample that was sequenced in a study of blood T cells in healthy people across ages. A second about 6 to 12 cycle PCR used barcoded and J-beta primers. Each CDR3 protein is one row after TCRdb ran MiXCR on the 5' RACE reads. The sample records about 1.1 million distinct CDR3 sequences, more than 30% being singletons. The source material was blood. The source of these receptors is a man between 18 and 35 years old in good health.

J is TRBJ2-1 and V is TRBV20-1; D remains ambiguous. Trimming stripped 1 base from V and 6 bases from J, with 4 bases between. CDR1 is DFQATT, CDR2 SNEGSKA, per germline (reference sequence). This CDR3 is built from 11 residues. The DNA of the CDR3 is TGCAGTGCTAGAGGGTCCAATGAGCAGTTCTTC. It translates to CSARGSNEQFF.

This clonotype was recorded a few times. The V and J genes are TRBV7-8 and TRBJ2-3, with unresolved D. CDR3 length: 12 residues. Trimming left V 2 bases short and J 6 bases short, with 6 bases between. Germline loops: CDR1 SGHVS, CDR2 FQNEAQ. This CDR3 reads CASSLQFDTQYF. DNA for the CDR3: TGTGCCAGCAGCTTACAGTTCGATACGCAGTATTTT.

V and J are TRBV25-1 and TRBJ2-5; D gene unclear. CDR1 and CDR2 (germline): MGHDK, SYGVNS. With 3 bases removed from V and 5 bases from J, the gap between germline ends came to 13 bases. CDR3 length: 14 amino acids. CDR3 sequence: CASSDPPRVETQYF. The CDR3 DNA reads as TGTGCCAGCAGTGATCCCCCTAGAGTGGAGACCCAGTACTTC. Full variable domain (remainder filled in from reference TRBV25-1 and TRBJ2-5): EADIYQTPRYLVIGTGKKITLECSQTMGHDKMYWYQQDPGMELHLIHYSYGVNSTEKGDLSSESTVSRIRTEHFPLTLESARPSHTSQYLCASSDPPRVETQYFGPGTRLLVL.

This clonotype has only a few counts. The CDR3 DNA is TGCAGCGTCGACGAGACAGGGAAAAATACCCAGTACTTC. Translated, it gives CSVDETGKNTQYF. This chain uses TRBV29-1 with TRBJ2-5; TRBD1 agrees at 7 bases. The CDR3 extends over 13 amino acids. J was trimmed by 8 bases and V by 6 bases; bases with no gene match: 12. Germline loops: CDR1 SQVTM, CDR2 ANQGSEA.

The chain recombines TRBV6-2 or TRBV6-3 with TRBJ2-7, with 7 bases that match TRBD1. J was trimmed by 2 bases and V by 0 bases; bases with no gene match: 10. This CDR3 has 17 residues. Germline V gene data show CDR1 as MNHEY and CDR2 as SVGEGT. CDR3 sequence (DNA): TGTGCCAGCAGTTACTCTTTCGACCCGACAGGGACCTACGAGCAGTACTTC. Its protein is CASSYSFDPTGTYEQYF.

The chain joins TRBV7-2 to TRBJ2-1; D remains ambiguous. The length of the CDR3 is 14 residues. CDR1 and CDR2 (germline): SGHTA, FQGNSA. V lost 8 bases to trimming and J lost 0 bases, with 11 bases between them. The CDR3 nucleotides are TGTGCCAGCCGTCCGCCAACCTCCTACAATGAGCAGTTCTTC. Its protein is CASRPPTSYNEQFF.

The chain has TRBV9 and TRBJ2-1; a weak D match, TRBD1 (5 bases). The J call may be in error: the DNA end matches TRBJ2-7 better. Germline V lookup: CDR1 SGDLS, CDR2 YYNGEE. The CDR3 loop spans 15 amino acids. The DNA of the CDR3 is TGTGCCAGCAGCTCCCAAGGGGAAGGGTACGATGAGCAGTACTTC. Protein: CASSSQGEGYDEQYF.

The chain carries TRBV25-1 and TRBJ1-1, with TRBD1 as a possible D gene (6 bases). Looked up from germline, CDR1 is MGHDK and CDR2 is SYGVNS. The CDR3 loop spans 11 amino acids. Trimming removed 6 bases at V and 8 bases at J, with 10 bases between. The CDR3 nucleotides are TGTGCCAGCAGCGACAGGAAAGAAGCTTTCTTT. Amino acids: CASSDRKEAFF. The complete variable domain, with remaining parts taken from reference TRBV25-1 and TRBJ1-1, reads EADIYQTPRYLVIGTGKKITLECSQTMGHDKMYWYQQDPGMELHLIHYSYGVNSTEKGDLSSESTVSRIRTEHFPLTLESARPSHTSQYLCASSDRKEAFFGQGTRLTVV.

The chain has TRBV4-1 and TRBJ1-2; TRBD1 is a possible D gene (5 bases). CDR3 length: 15 amino acids. V dropped 3 bases and J dropped 2 bases, with 13 bases sitting between them. Germline CDR1 MGHRA, CDR2 YSYEKL. DNA of the CDR3: TGCGCCAGCAGCCAGGACGGGGGGGTAAACTATGGCTACACCTTC. It codes for CASSQDGGVNYGYTF.

The chain links TRBV7-9 to TRBJ1-1; tentative D call: TRBD1 (5 bases). V lost 7 bases, J lost 4 bases, and 16 bases lay in between. CDR1 and CDR2 (germline): SEHNR, FQNEAQ (reference sequence). The CDR3 extends over 14 amino acids. Here the CDR3 reads CASILNQGFTEAFF. The CDR3 region has the DNA TGTGCCAGCATTCTCAATCAGGGATTCACTGAAGCTTTCTTT.

This chain connects TRBV10-3 to TRBJ2-2; TRBD1 aligns across 7 bases. V shed 3 bases and J 4 bases; nucleotides not matched to a gene: 8. Per the germline V gene, CDR1 is ENHRY and CDR2 is SYGVKD. The length of the CDR3 is 16 residues. CDR3 DNA sequence: TGTGCCATCAGTGAAACAGGGGCCCCGAGCACCGGGGAGCTGTTTTTT. This codes for CAISETGAPSTGELFF.

The chain joins TRBV7-2 to TRBJ2-1; D is possibly TRBD2 (7 bases). CDR3 length: 17 amino acids. CDR1 is SGHTA and CDR2 is FQGNSA in the germline V gene. V was cut by 1 base and J by 3 bases, with 16 bases left in between. CDR3 protein: CASSLDGGGAYYNEQFF. The CDR3 nucleotides read TGTGCCAGCAGCTTAGATGGCGGGGGCGCCTACTACAATGAGCAGTTCTTC.

The V and J genes are TRBV20-1 and TRBJ2-3; no reliable D call. This CDR3 comprises 13 residues. Germline loops: CDR1 DFQATT, CDR2 SNEGSKA (reference sequence). V was cut by 6 bases and J by 7 bases, with 17 bases left in between. The CDR3, as DNA: TGCAGTGCCCCACCTCCCAACACGAATACGCAGTATTTT. Its protein is CSAPPPNTNTQYF.

This sequence joins TRBV2 and TRBJ1-1, with D maybe TRBD1 (6 bases). CDR1 SNHLY and CDR2 FYNNEI come from the germline V gene. V was pared by 5 bases and J by 1 base, with 14 bases between. This CDR3 spans 15 amino acids. In DNA form, the CDR3 reads TGTGCCAGCAGTCAAGACAGGCTGGCGAACACTGAAGCTTTCTTT. The encoded protein is CASSQDRLANTEAFF.

This clonotype was observed many times. The chain links TRBV12-3 or TRBV12-4 to TRBJ2-3; 9 bases fit TRBD1. The CDR3 is made up of 15 amino acids. The J segment lost 3 bases and the V segment lost 6 bases, leaving 7 bases of the junction unmatched. CDR3 in amino acids: CASSLGTGRTDTQYF. The CDR3 DNA reads TGTGCCAGCAGCCTAGGGACAGGGAGGACAGATACGCAGTATTTT.

This clonotype has ten or more counts. This rearrangement joins TRBV2 to TRBJ2-1; 10 nucleotides line up with TRBD2. The germline gives CDR1 SNHLY, CDR2 FYNNEI. Trimming removed 11 bases from V and 6 bases from J; junction bases left unmatched: 7. CDR3 size: 13 residues. CDR3 sequence reads: CAGNLAGANEQFF. The CDR3 DNA is TGTGCCGGCAACCTAGCGGGGGCCAATGAGCAGTTCTTC.

The chain couples TRBV9 to TRBJ1-2; 7 bases fit TRBD1. J lost 0 bases, V lost 3 bases, and 8 bases had no gene match. Looked up from germline, CDR1 is SGDLS and CDR2 is YYNGEE. This CDR3 has 16 residues. This chain's CDR3 is CASSGEGTASNYGYTF. CDR3 DNA: TGTGCCAGCAGCGGGGAGGGGACAGCCTCTAACTATGGCTACACCTTC.

The chain carries TRBV9 and TRBJ2-3; D is possibly TRBD1 or TRBD2 (5 bases each). V gave up 4 bases and J gave up 6 bases, with 18 bases separating them. The germline V gene has CDR1 SGDLS and CDR2 YYNGEE. The CDR3 has 15 amino acids. CDR3: CASSPPGRGVDTQYF. DNA for the CDR3: TGTGCCAGCAGCCCACCTGGGAGAGGGGTGGATACGCAGTATTTT.

This clonotype has a count of ten or more. V is TRBV10-3 and J is TRBJ2-5, with D uncertain. CDR3 size: 12 residues. The V and J ends lost 0 bases and 5 bases respectively, with 4 bases between them. Per germline, CDR1 ENHRY and CDR2 SYGVKD. The CDR3 DNA is TGTGCCATCAGTGAGTCGAGGGAGACCCAGTACTTC. It yields the protein CAISESRETQYF.

The V and J genes are TRBV12-3 or TRBV12-4 and TRBJ1-5, with 10 bases lining up with TRBD1. J gave up 8 bases and V 5 bases, and 6 bases lay outside the gene matches. This CDR3 is 14 amino acids long. Here the CDR3 DNA reads TGTGCCAGCAGTGCGACAGGGGGCGTGGAGCCCCAGCATTTT. Translated, it gives CASSATGGVEPQHF.

The chain links TRBV7-6 to TRBJ1-6; 8 nucleotides match TRBD1. J gave up 7 bases and V 8 bases, and 7 bases lay outside the gene matches. The germline V gene has CDR1 SGHVS and CDR2 FNYEAQ. The length of the CDR3 is 14 residues. Written as DNA, the CDR3 is TGTGCCAGCGCTCCGGACAGGGAAAATTCACCCCTCCACTTT. This gives the protein CASAPDRENSPLHF.

This clonotype was seen a handful of times. The genes are TRBV10-3 and TRBJ2-1; perhaps TRBD1 as D (6 bases). Germline V lookup: CDR1 ENHRY, CDR2 SYGVKD. The CDR3 is 15 residues long. Trimming removed 10 bases from V and 0 bases from J, with 16 bases in between. The CDR3 spells CATNEGVSSYNEQFF. The CDR3 bases are TGTGCCACCAACGAGGGGGTGAGCTCCTACAATGAGCAGTTCTTC.